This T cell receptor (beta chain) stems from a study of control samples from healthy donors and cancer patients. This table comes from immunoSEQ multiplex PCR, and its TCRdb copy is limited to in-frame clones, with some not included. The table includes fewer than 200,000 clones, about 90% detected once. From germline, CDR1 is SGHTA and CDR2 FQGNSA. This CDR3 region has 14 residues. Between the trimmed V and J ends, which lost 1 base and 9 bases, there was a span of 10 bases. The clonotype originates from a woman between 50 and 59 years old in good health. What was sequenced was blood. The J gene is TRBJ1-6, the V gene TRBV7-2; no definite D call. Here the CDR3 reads CASSLEGGISPLHF. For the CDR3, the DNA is TGTGCCAGCAGCTTAGAGGGCGGGATTTCACCCCTCCACTTT.